Listed here are 22 T cell receptor beta chains from one sample, sequenced in a study of cytomegalovirus exposure and HLA in healthy donors. The primer mix had 60 Vbeta and 13 Jbeta primers. Only in-frame clones appear in the TCRdb table, and some are missing; sequencing was by immunoSEQ multiplex PCR. The sample lists approximately 160,000 clones, about three quarters occurring once. The material sequenced was PBMCs. The receptor set was obtained from a male donor in good health and CMV-seronegative.

The gene calls are TRBV6-4 and TRBJ2-1, with TRBD2 identical over 14 bases. This CDR3 contains 18 residues. Trimming took 5 bases from V and 6 from J; bases not matched to a gene: 12. Germline CDR1 and CDR2: MRHNA and SNTAGT. The CDR3 loop reads CASSPGLAGALGSNEQFF. The CDR3 DNA sequence: TGTGCCAGCAGTCCGGGACTAGCGGGAGCATTGGGGAGCAATGAGCAGTTCTTC.

V usage is TRBV15 and J usage is TRBJ1-5; 12 nucleotides agree with TRBD1. In germline, CDR1 is LNHNV, CDR2 YYDKDF (reference sequence). Trimming cost V 1 base and J 6 bases; bases outside gene matches: 4. This CDR3 has 16 residues. The CDR3 loop reads CATSRGGTGGSQPQHF. The CDR3 bases are TGTGCCACCAGCAGAGGAGGGACAGGGGGCTCTCAGCCCCAGCATTTT. Full variable domain (remainder filled in from reference TRBV15 and TRBJ1-5): DAMVIQNPRYQVTQFGKPVTLSCSQTLNHNVMYWYQQKSSQAPKLLFHYYDKDFNNEADTPDNFQSRRPNTSFCFLDIRSPGLGDTAMYLCATSRGGTGGSQPQHFGDGTRLSIL.

In its sample, this clone was seen a few times. The rearrangement uses TRBV19 and TRBJ2-7; 8 bases agree with TRBD2. The CDR3 runs 13 residues. The junction had 1 base not matched to a gene; V was cut back by 2 bases and J by 4 bases. Germline CDR1 LNHDA, CDR2 SQIVND (reference sequence). The CDR3: CASSIKRGYEQYF. CDR3 DNA: TGTGCCAGTAGTATAAAGCGGGGGTACGAGCAGTACTTC.

The chain uses TRBV5-4 and TRBJ2-7; the match to TRBD2 covers 11 bases. CDR3 length: 15 amino acids. Germline values: CDR1 SGHNT, CDR2 YYREEE (reference sequence). The junction had 4 bases not matched to a gene; V was cut back by 3 bases and J by 2 bases. As DNA, the CDR3 is TGTGCCAGCAGCTCATCTAGCGGGAGGACCTACGAGCAGTACTTC. Protein product: CASSSSSGRTYEQYF.

This sequence joins TRBV10-3 and TRBJ1-4; 8 nucleotides match TRBD1. V shed 3 bases and J 10 bases; nucleotides not matched to a gene: 7. CDR1 is ENHRY and CDR2 is SYGVKD in the germline V gene. The CDR3 has 14 residues. CDR3 sequence: CAISESQGAGKLFF. As DNA, the CDR3 is TGTGCCATCAGTGAATCGCAGGGGGCCGGAAAACTGTTTTTT.

The chain employs TRBV7-7 and TRBJ2-1, with 8 nucleotides matching TRBD2. This CDR3 comprises 13 residues. V was clipped by 0 bases and J by 9 bases; unmatched bases: 1. Germline CDR1 is SSHAT and CDR2 is FNYEAQ (reference sequence). The CDR3: CASSLAGRGEQFF. The DNA for the CDR3 is TGTGCCAGCAGCTTAGCCGGGAGGGGTGAGCAGTTCTTC.

The chain joins TRBV5-5 to TRBJ2-1; the match to TRBD2 covers 9 bases. Trimming removed 2 bases from V and 7 bases from J; junction bases left unmatched: 7. The CDR3 has 15 residues. Germline V gives CDR1 SGHKS, CDR2 YYEKEE (reference sequence). As DNA, the CDR3 is TGTGCCAGCAGCTTAGAGAGCGGGAGGACGAATGAGCAGTTCTTC. Protein sequence: CASSLESGRTNEQFF.

The V call is TRBV6-5, the J call TRBJ2-7; 8 positions match TRBD1. Germline V CDR1 and CDR2: MNHEY, SVGAGI. V gave up 7 bases and J gave up 4 bases; unmatched junction bases: 12. The CDR3 is 15 amino acids. The CDR3, as DNA: TGTGCCAGCACCAGGGGTACAGGGGGAGCTTACGAGCAGTACTTC. It yields the protein CASTRGTGGAYEQYF.

The chain recombines TRBV7-2 with TRBJ1-2; perhaps TRBD1 as D (6 bases). Trimming pared 3 bases from V and 1 base from J, leaving 9 bases between. The CDR3 length is 14 residues. Germline CDR1 and CDR2: SGHTA and FQGNSA. The CDR3 region is CASSFGQLNYGYTF. CDR3 DNA: TGTGCCAGCAGCTTCGGACAGCTTAACTATGGCTACACCTTC.

The chain is built from TRBV7-8 and TRBJ2-1; no clear D. Germline CDR1 and CDR2: SGHVS and FQNEAQ. Trimming took off 5 bases at V and 8 bases at J, with 16 bases between the two ends. This CDR3 comprises 14 residues. In DNA form, the CDR3 reads TGTGCCAGCAGCAATCCGGGTAAGTTCCATGAGCAGTTCTTC. Residues: CASSNPGKFHEQFF.

A single count supports this clone. The chain links TRBV27 to TRBJ2-1, with D perhaps matching TRBD2 (6 bases). This CDR3 has 14 residues. The germline V and J ends were trimmed by 1 base and 3 bases, with 7 bases remaining between them. Germline CDR1 reads MNHEY; CDR2 reads SMNVEV (reference sequence). The CDR3: CASSLWRDYNEQFF. DNA for the CDR3: TGTGCCAGCAGTTTATGGAGGGACTACAATGAGCAGTTCTTC.

The chain links TRBV7-9 to TRBJ2-7, with D possibly TRBD1 on 5 matching bases. There are 13 residues in the CDR3. V gave up 1 base and J gave up 11 bases, with 15 bases separating them. CDR1 is SEHNR, CDR2 FQNEAQ, per germline (reference sequence). CDR3 region: CASSLEEGVQKYF. The CDR3 bases are TGTGCCAGCAGCTTAGAGGAAGGGGTGCAAAAGTACTTC.

This clone was detected once. V is TRBV19 and J is TRBJ1-5, with D perhaps TRBD1 (6 bases). V was cut by 10 bases and J by 3 bases, with 22 bases left in between. This CDR3 has 16 amino acids. Germline-derived CDR1 and CDR2 are LNHDA and SQIVND (reference sequence). The CDR3 region has the DNA TGTGCCACCGGAGACGGGGGGGGGCCGACCAATCAGCCCCAGCATTTT. Translating gives CATGDGGGPTNQPQHF.

V usage is TRBV2 and J usage is TRBJ2-1; 10 bases fit TRBD2. Losses at the gene ends were 3 bases for V and 7 bases for J; bases not matched to a gene: 9. In germline, CDR1 is SNHLY, CDR2 FYNNEI. This CDR3 contains 16 residues. The CDR3 spells CASSDRASGSWNEQFF. The CDR3 DNA reads as TGTGCCAGCAGTGATAGGGCTAGCGGGAGTTGGAATGAGCAGTTCTTC.

Turning to this clone: In the same sample, other DNA sequences code for this CDR3. The rearrangement joins TRBV7-2 to TRBJ1-1, with a possible D match to TRBD1 (6 bases). CDR3 length equals 13 residues. Trimming removed 4 bases at V and 1 base at J, with 7 bases between. The germline V gene encodes CDR1 SGHTA and CDR2 FQGNSA. The chain's CDR3 is CASSSQGNTEAFF. CDR3 DNA: TGTGCCAGCAGCTCACAGGGGAACACTGAAGCTTTCTTT.

This chain joins TRBV9 and TRBJ2-7, with 7 bases fitting TRBD1. This CDR3 has 15 residues. After removal of 4 bases from V and 3 bases from J, the junction contained 10 bases not matched to a gene. Germline V gives CDR1 SGDLS, CDR2 YYNGEE. CDR3 coding DNA: TGTGCCAGCAGCCCTCGCGGACAGGCTGTCTACGAGCAGTACTTC. Amino acids: CASSPRGQAVYEQYF.

The chain employs TRBV9 and TRBJ2-3; 8 bases are shared with TRBD2. Germline loops: CDR1 SGDLS, CDR2 YYNGEE. The J segment lost 1 base and the V segment lost 0 bases, leaving 4 bases of the junction unmatched. This CDR3 region has 16 residues. The CDR3 loop is CASSVANGGGTDTQYF. The DNA of the CDR3 is TGTGCCAGCAGCGTAGCTAACGGGGGGGGCACAGATACGCAGTATTTT.

The chain carries TRBV28 and TRBJ2-2, with D possibly TRBD2 on 7 matching bases. This CDR3 region has 18 residues. V lost 7 bases to trimming and J lost 5 bases, with 26 bases between them. The germline gives CDR1 MDHEN, CDR2 SYDVKM. CDR3 in amino acids: CASTIPKGGVKGTGELFF. CDR3 in DNA: TGTGCCAGCACGATACCGAAGGGGGGGGTAAAGGGGACCGGGGAGCTGTTTTTT. The full variable domain, its missing parts supplied by reference TRBV28 and TRBJ2-2, is DVKVTQSSRYLVKRTGEKVFLECVQDMDHENMFWYRQDPGLGLRLIYFSYDVKMKEKGDIPEGYSVSREKKERFSLILESASTNQTSMYLCASTIPKGGVKGTGELFFGEGSRLTVL.

The chain uses TRBV5-4 and TRBJ2-5; 8 nucleotides align to TRBD1. V was clipped by 3 bases and J by 2 bases; unmatched bases: 3. CDR1 is SGHNT and CDR2 is YYREEE in the germline V gene (reference sequence). CDR3 length: 14 amino acids. CDR3 amino acids: CASSSGGTQETQYF. The CDR3 DNA follows: TGTGCCAGCAGCTCAGGGGGCACACAAGAGACCCAGTACTTC.

The rearrangement uses TRBV6-6 and TRBJ2-7, with 9 bases matching TRBD2. The CDR3 has 15 residues. J lost 5 bases, V lost 7 bases, and 12 bases had no gene match. Germline V CDR1 and CDR2: MNHNY, SVGAGI (reference sequence). Written as DNA, the CDR3 is TGTGCCAGCATTCTGTCTGGCGGGAGGGCGGACGAGCAGTACTTC. It translates to CASILSGGRADEQYF.

This clone has just one count. This chain links TRBV7-2 with TRBJ1-1, with no clear D. The CDR3 runs to 17 residues. The V and J ends lost 0 bases and 5 bases respectively, with 19 bases between them. Germline CDR1 is SGHTA and CDR2 is FQGNSA. DNA for the CDR3: TGTGCCAGCAGCTTAGCCACAGCATGGGCTGCGGGGACTGAAGCTTTCTTT. It yields the protein CASSLATAWAAGTEAFF.

The chain carries TRBV18 and TRBJ1-5, with 7 bases matching TRBD1. The ends lost 2 bases at V and 5 bases at J; junction bases unmatched: 6. The CDR3 is made up of 15 amino acids. CDR1 is KGHSH, CDR2 LQKENI, per germline. The CDR3 here is CASSPGGQVYQPQHF. In DNA, the CDR3 is TGTGCCAGCTCACCAGGAGGACAGGTTTATCAGCCCCAGCATTTT.